Below are 24 T cell receptor beta chains sequenced from a single sample in a study of response to subunit inactivated influenza vaccine (dated by TCRdb to the late 2010s). The receptor library was made with RT-PCR. Instrument used: Illumina HiSeq 2500. TCRdb trimmed public reads at Q25 via fastp, called clones via MiXCR and kept in-frame beta chains. Each CDR3 protein gets just one entry, which takes the most common genes and DNA from the rows behind it. The sample table shows under 850,000 distinct CDR3 sequences, and around 20% are seen once. Clones ranked in the top ten supply approximately 11% of the sample. The sequencing used PBMCs from blood, collected 5 days after vaccination. Receptors were obtained from a man over 45 who received an inactivated influenza vaccine. Donor details come from another sample of the same person, matched by shared clones.

The J gene is TRBJ1-3, the V gene TRBV12-3 or TRBV12-4; D possibly corresponds to TRBD1 (5 bases). The CDR3 is 15 amino acids. Trimming took off 6 bases at V and 0 bases at J, with 12 bases between the two ends. The CDR3 region is CASSPDSSSGNTIYF. Here the CDR3 DNA reads TGTGCCAGCAGCCCAGACAGCAGCTCTGGAAACACCATATATTTT.

The chain uses TRBV7-2 and TRBJ1-5, with D unresolved. The CDR3 loop spans 15 amino acids. The V gene lost 2 bases and the J gene lost 4 bases, with 12 bases spanning the gap. Germline CDR1 and CDR2: SGHTA and FQGNSA. The CDR3 loop is CASSLPGRENQPQHF. CDR3 DNA: TGTGCCAGCAGCTTACCCGGGAGGGAAAATCAGCCCCAGCATTTT.

V is TRBV2 and J is TRBJ2-2, with D tentatively TRBD1 (6 bases). The germline V gene encodes CDR1 SNHLY and CDR2 FYNNEI. The CDR3 runs 14 residues. The germline V and J ends were trimmed by 4 bases and 7 bases, with 13 bases remaining between them. The CDR3 nucleotides are TGTGCCAGCAGTGGTTCGCAGGGGTTCGGGGAGCTGTTTTTT. Translation gives CASSGSQGFGELFF.

A few counts support this clonotype. The J gene is TRBJ2-1, the V gene TRBV6-5, with 8 bases aligning to TRBD2. Germline assignment: CDR1 MNHEY and CDR2 SVGAGI. The J segment lost 7 bases and the V segment lost 2 bases, leaving 7 bases of the junction unmatched. The CDR3 totals 15 residues. CDR3 sequence reads: CASSYGSGGPNEQFF. CDR3 nucleotide sequence: TGTGCCAGCAGTTACGGGTCGGGAGGGCCTAATGAGCAGTTCTTC.

The genes are TRBV7-6 and TRBJ2-4, with TRBD1 as a possible D gene (5 bases). The CDR3 has 18 amino acids. Germline V gene lookup returns CDR1 SGHVS and CDR2 FNYEAQ. V was pared by 2 bases and J by 0 bases, with 17 bases between. The CDR3 loop is CASSLRQNIPSAKNIQYF. Written as DNA, the CDR3 is TGTGCCAGCAGCTTAAGACAGAATATACCTTCAGCCAAAAACATTCAGTACTTC. The variable domain in full, with the rest retrieved from reference TRBV7-6 and TRBJ2-4, is GAGVSQSPRYKVTKRGQDVALRCDPISGHVSLYWYRQALGQGPEFLTYFNYEAQQDKSGLPNDRFSAERPEGSISTLTIQRTEQRDSAMYRCASSLRQNIPSAKNIQYFGAGTRLSVL.

This clonotype was counted ten times or more. In nucleotides, the CDR3 is TGCAGCGTCAGACAGGGCTCCTACGAGCAGTACTTC. It translates to CSVRQGSYEQYF. The chain couples TRBV29-1 to TRBJ2-7; 7 nucleotides agree with TRBD1. Per germline, CDR1 SQVTM and CDR2 ANQGSEA. The CDR3 runs to 12 residues. With 6 bases clipped from V and 0 bases from J, the junction kept 2 bases outside the gene matches.

This clonotype was observed a few times. This rearrangement joins TRBV20-1 to TRBJ2-1, with 10 positions matching TRBD2. This CDR3 is built from 16 residues. V shed 6 bases, J shed 5 bases, and the junction held 13 bases outside the gene matches. CDR1 is DFQATT and CDR2 is SNEGSKA in the germline V gene (reference sequence). The CDR3 sequence is CSADSPSGSSDNEQFF. The CDR3, as DNA: TGCAGTGCAGACTCACCTAGCGGGAGCAGTGACAATGAGCAGTTCTTC.

CDR3 protein: CATSRDYNRAGYTF. The CDR3 DNA follows: TGTGCCACCAGCAGAGACTACAACAGGGCGGGCTACACCTTC. The chain joins TRBV15 to TRBJ1-2; possible D gene TRBD1, 6 bases. Germline CDR1 LNHNV, CDR2 YYDKDF (reference sequence). The CDR3 runs to 14 residues. The V end lost 0 bases, the J end lost 8 bases, and 13 bases lay between the germline ends.

This rearrangement joins TRBV27 to TRBJ2-1, with TRBD1 identical over 8 bases. This CDR3 has 15 amino acids. Unmatched junction bases numbered 5, after V lost 1 base and J lost 6 bases. Germline values: CDR1 MNHEY, CDR2 SMNVEV (reference sequence). This chain's CDR3 is CASSLLFTGGNEQFF. The CDR3 coding sequence is TGTGCCAGCAGTTTATTATTCACAGGGGGCAATGAGCAGTTCTTC.

This chain uses TRBV6-2 or TRBV6-3 with TRBJ2-7; the D is unclear. The CDR3 length is 13 residues. Trimming removed 6 bases at V and 9 bases at J, with 18 bases between. Germline V gives CDR1 MNHEY, CDR2 SVGEGT. This chain's CDR3 is CASRDGQAAGQYF. CDR3 in DNA: TGTGCCAGCAGGGATGGTCAAGCTGCTGGGCAGTACTTC.

As DNA, the CDR3 is TGTGCCAGCAGACCAACCGAGGGGAACACCGGGGAGCTGTTTTTT. This codes for CASRPTEGNTGELFF. The rearrangement uses TRBV3-1 and TRBJ2-2; a weak D match, TRBD2 (5 bases). The CDR3 is 15 residues long. V was trimmed by 6 bases and J by 1 base, leaving 12 bases between them. Germline CDR1 and CDR2: LGHDT and YNNKEL (reference sequence).

The chain recombines TRBV20-1 with TRBJ1-1, with unresolved D. Germline CDR1 is DFQATT and CDR2 is SNEGSKA (reference sequence). The CDR3 contains 15 residues. Trimming shortened V by 2 bases and J by 3 bases, and 16 bases separated the two germline ends. CDR3 region: CSARTGWGTDTEAFF. CDR3 DNA sequence: TGCAGTGCTAGAACCGGCTGGGGTACCGACACTGAAGCTTTCTTT.

This clonotype was recorded many times. The V gene is TRBV20-1, the J gene TRBJ2-2; 12 bases align to TRBD2. Germline CDR1 is DFQATT and CDR2 is SNEGSKA (reference sequence). Trimming cost V 2 bases and J 8 bases; bases outside gene matches: 6. The CDR3 length is 15 residues. CDR3: CSARRLAGVPGELFF. The CDR3 DNA reads TGCAGTGCTAGACGACTAGCGGGAGTACCTGGGGAGCTGTTTTTT.

The chain carries TRBV5-6 and TRBJ2-2; D assignment may be TRBD1 or TRBD2 (5 bases each). The V end lost 1 base, the J end lost 3 bases, and 16 bases lay between the germline ends. CDR1 SGHDT and CDR2 YYEEEE come from the germline V gene. The CDR3 has 17 amino acids. The CDR3 is CASSLRTGRGDTGELFF. CDR3 DNA: TGTGCCAGCAGCTTGCGTACCGGAAGAGGGGACACCGGGGAGCTGTTTTTT.

In DNA, the CDR3 is TGTGCCAGCGCGACCCAAGAGACCCAGTACTTC. It yields the protein CASATQETQYF. The chain uses TRBV28 and TRBJ2-5; D ambiguous. Germline V lookup: CDR1 MDHEN, CDR2 SYDVKM. The V end lost 8 bases, the J end lost 1 base, and 5 bases lay between the germline ends. CDR3 length: 11 residues.

V gene TRBV6-5 combines with J gene TRBJ1-2; TRBD1 is a possible D gene (6 bases). V lost 2 bases to trimming and J lost 5 bases, with 9 bases between them. Germline V gene data show CDR1 as MNHEY and CDR2 as SVGAGI. CDR3 length: 13 residues. The CDR3 is CASSYGGLYGYTF. The CDR3 bases are TGTGCCAGCAGTTACGGGGGCCTTTATGGCTACACCTTC.

The table lists this clonotype with many counts. The chain employs TRBV11-2 and TRBJ2-4; the D call may be TRBD1 or TRBD2 (6 bases each). CDR1 and CDR2 from the germline V gene are SGHAT and FQNNGV. V gave up 5 bases and J gave up 1 base, with 24 bases separating them. The CDR3 length is 19 residues. The CDR3 DNA reads as TGTGCCAGCAGCAGCCTCTCATTAGGGGGGCGAGTGGCCAAAAACATTCAGTACTTC. It encodes CASSSLSLGGRVAKNIQYF.

This clonotype was detected only a few times. The chain couples TRBV7-8 to TRBJ2-7; D perhaps matches TRBD1 (6 bases). Germline CDR1 and CDR2: SGHVS and FQNEAQ. V was pared by 5 bases and J by 4 bases, with 15 bases between. The CDR3 has 14 residues. In nucleotides, the CDR3 is TGTGCCAGCAGCATCGGACAGTTGTCTTACGAGCAGTACTTC. It specifies CASSIGQLSYEQYF.

This clonotype occurred many times. CDR3 nucleotides: TGTGCCAGCAGGGAGCGAATAGCGGGATCCCTCACCGGGGAGCTGTTTTTT. The encoded protein is CASRERIAGSLTGELFF. The chain has TRBV6-4 and TRBJ2-2; TRBD2 agrees at 8 bases. Germline trimming cut 6 bases from V and 4 bases from J; bases unmatched to any gene: 13. CDR3 size: 17 residues. CDR1 is MRHNA and CDR2 is SNTAGT in the germline V gene.

The V gene is TRBV6-2 or TRBV6-3, the J gene TRBJ1-2; D gene unclear. Germline V gene sequence: CDR1 MNHEY, CDR2 SVGEGT. V gave up 6 bases and J gave up 4 bases, with 15 bases separating them. The CDR3 has 14 residues. This chain's CDR3 is CASRQRDIGYGYTF. The CDR3 coding sequence is TGTGCCAGCAGACAAAGGGATATTGGCTATGGCTACACCTTC.

This chain connects TRBV5-1 to TRBJ1-1; TRBD1 is a possible D gene (6 bases). The CDR3 totals 14 residues. Germline V CDR1 and CDR2: SGHRS, YFSETQ. V shed 4 bases and J shed 1 base, with 11 bases lying between them. The CDR3 sequence is CASSRAGANTEAFF. DNA of the CDR3: TGCGCCAGCAGCAGGGCAGGGGCGAACACTGAAGCTTTCTTT. Filled out from reference TRBV5-1 and TRBJ1-1, the complete variable domain reads KAGVTQTPRYLIKTRGQQVTLSCSPISGHRSVSWYQQTPGQGLQFLFEYFSETQRNKGNFPGRFSGRQFSNSRSEMNVSTLELGDSALYLCASSRAGANTEAFFGQGTRLTVV.

The chain employs TRBV4-1 and TRBJ1-2, with 7 nucleotides matching TRBD1. Per the germline V gene, CDR1 is MGHRA and CDR2 is YSYEKL. This CDR3 has 14 residues. Unmatched junction bases numbered 4, after V lost 2 bases and J lost 4 bases. CDR3 bases: TGCGCCAGCAGCCAAATTGGGGACAGCTATGGCTACACCTTC. It codes for CASSQIGDSYGYTF.

This clonotype appeared a few times. This rearrangement joins TRBV7-2 to TRBJ2-2; perhaps TRBD2 as D (6 bases). Germline V gives CDR1 SGHTA, CDR2 FQGNSA. This CDR3 is 14 amino acids long. Trimming left V 7 bases short and J 4 bases short, with 13 bases between. CDR3 amino acids: CASTPEAGTGELFF. The CDR3 DNA reads TGTGCCAGCACCCCCGAAGCGGGCACCGGGGAGCTGTTTTTT.

This clonotype was picked up a small number of times. The chain recombines TRBV12-3 or TRBV12-4 with TRBJ2-2, with 10 bases matching TRBD2. V was clipped by 4 bases and J by 8 bases; unmatched bases: 7. The CDR3 is 15 amino acids. The CDR3 sequence is CASSSLAGALGELFF. In nucleotides, the CDR3 is TGTGCCAGCAGTTCGCTAGCGGGAGCTCTGGGGGAGCTGTTTTTT.